This is a list of T cell receptor beta chains from one sample in a study of blood T cell repertoires in COVID-19. Assay: immunoSEQ multiplex PCR; the TCRdb copy retains only in-frame clones and omits some. The sample gives roughly 200,000 clones, about 84% of which show up once; around 6% is in the top ten. The sample was PBMCs or T cells enriched from blood (not recorded which). The receptor source for this set is a middle-aged man with acute COVID-19. The CDR3 runs from the conserved cysteine through the conserved F or W. The D gene is left open where the match is weak. Not all rows give a size; the values are once, few, many and, for expanded clones, a class.

size,J,D,V,CDR3,DNA
-,TRBJ1-2,-,TRBV12-5,CASGYFGEGYGYTF,TGTGCTAGTGGTTACTTCGGGGAGGGCTATGGCTACACCTTC
-,TRBJ2-2,-,TRBV6-5,CASSYYHRANGELFF,TGTGCCAGCAGTTACTATCACAGGGCGAACGGGGAGCTGTTTTTT
once,TRBJ2-7,TRBD2,TRBV4-1,CASSPTPGLGSEQYF,TGCGCCAGCAGCCCAACACCGGGACTAGGCAGCGAGCAGTACTTC
-,TRBJ1-2,-,TRBV19,CASSPIGQTTGYTF,TGTGCCAGTAGTCCCATCGGTCAGACTACTGGCTACACCTTC
-,TRBJ1-4,TRBD1,TRBV28,CATTGGSNEKLFF,TGTGCCACCACAGGGGGGAGTAATGAAAAACTGTTTTTT
-,TRBJ2-7,-,TRBV3-1/TRBV3-2,CASSPPPGSGTYEQYF,TGTGCCAGCAGCCCCCCCCCAGGGTCCGGTACCTACGAGCAGTACTTC
-,TRBJ1-1,-,TRBV12-3/TRBV12-4,CASSPGPTEAFF,TGTGCCAGCAGCCCAGGGCCCACTGAAGCTTTCTTT
-,TRBJ2-3,TRBD1,TRBV7-9,CASSLSGGETDTQYF,TGTGCCAGCAGCCTGTCAGGGGGTGAGACAGATACGCAGTATTTT
-,TRBJ1-6,TRBD1,TRBV7-9,CASTAGQGYSPLHF,TGTGCCAGCACGGCCGGACAGGGGTATTCACCCCTCCACTTT
-,TRBJ2-7,-,TRBV5-4,CASSYGGSYEQYF,TGTGCCAGCAGCTACGGGGGCTCCTACGAGCAGTACTTC
few,TRBJ1-2,TRBD1,TRBV7-2,CASSPRQGEIYGYTF,TGTGCCAGCAGCCCTCGACAGGGAGAGATCTATGGCTACACCTTC
-,TRBJ2-1,TRBD2,TRBV7-2,CASSRGLANEQFF,TGTGCCAGCAGCCGGGGACTAGCAAATGAGCAGTTCTTC
-,TRBJ2-3,-,TRBV18,CASSLYTDTQYF,TGTGCCAGCTCTCTCTACACAGATACGCAGTATTTT
-,TRBJ2-1,TRBD2,TRBV7-2,CASSPMFAGRATGEQFF,TGTGCCAGCAGCCCGATGTTTGCCGGGAGGGCCACGGGAGAGCAGTTCTTC
once,TRBJ1-4,-,TRBV7-8,CASSPTSLGEKLFF,TGTGCCAGCAGCCCCACCTCACTAGGTGAAAAACTGTTTTTT
-,TRBJ2-7,-,TRBV7-8,CASSPRLATYEQYF,TGTGCCAGCAGCCCCAGACTGGCTACCTACGAGCAGTACTTC
-,TRBJ2-3,TRBD2,TRBV6-9,CASSYGEGRAQYF,TGTGCCAGCAGTTACGGGGAGGGCCGAGCGCAGTATTTT
once,TRBJ1-6,-,TRBV13,CASSPKGSGGTPLHF,TGTGCCAGCAGCCCCAAAGGTAGTGGGGGGACACCCCTCCACTTT